The present entry profiles one T cell receptor beta chain with its context. Its target antigen remains unknown. One base away there is no much larger clone; base qualities are not given. This sample is drawn from a study of T cells after yellow fever vaccination (dated 2019 in TCRdb). In the study overall: Libraries from fractions with low cell numbers were prepared with the SMART-Seq v4 Ultra Low Input RNA kit. The cohort comprised two healthy male donors, one aged 18 to 29 and one aged 30 to 40 years. Blood samples were taken at several timepoints before and after primary and secondary immunization, and bulk PBMC replicates and cell subsets were isolated. To follow T-cell clones before and after primary and booster YFV17D yellow fever vaccination, bulk TCR alpha and beta repertoires were sequenced over time. Broad study findings and their caveats: Because only a couple of donors were included in the study, the extent to which the findings can be generalized is limited. Computational filtering was needed because FACS-sorted repertoires could contain abundant contaminating clonotypes from the bulk population. Most clones expanded after primary vaccination (around 96% of CD4 and approximately 90% of CD8) were re-detected after the booster, suggesting that broad memory maintenance occurred. Compared with the primary T-cell response, the secondary T-cell response was faster but weaker, reaching its peak on day 5 rather than on day 15. A small fraction of clonotypes showed up in both the CD4 and CD8 compartments, probably as a result of convergent recombination.

The label giving this sample's treatment or condition can be read as: live attenuated yellow fever vaccine strain. At each blood-draw timepoint, two biological replicates of bulk PBMCs were obtained. PBMCs were isolated from peripheral blood using a standard Ficoll-Paque protocol. TriZol was used to extract RNA from bulk PBMCs, CD4 and CD8 fractions, and dextramer-positive and dextramer-negative fractions. TCR cDNA was synthesized by 5'RACE template switching, which introduced a universal primer site and unique molecular identifiers. Priming for cDNA synthesis came from both the TCR alpha and TCR beta constant segments. Two PCR steps were used to amplify libraries, with sample barcodes and sequencing adapters being added in the second step. Libraries were sequenced on Illumina HiSeq 2500 (2x100 bp) or NovaSeq (2x150 bp). The original pipeline was this. Reads were demultiplexed and collapsed into UMI consensus sequences with MIGEC, and V(D)J alignment was performed with MiXCR. Vaccine-responding clonotypes were defined with edgeR using replicate PBMC samples, requiring FDR below 0.01 and a log2 fold change above 5 up to day 15. CD4 or CD8 identity was assigned to each bulk clonotype according to whether the clonotype was present at higher abundance in the sequenced CD4 repertoire or the sequenced CD8 repertoire. In-frame beta chains were kept once TCRdb had trimmed the public reads at Q25 with fastp and called clones with MiXCR. Records with the same CDR3 protein are collapsed into one entry carrying the most frequent genes and DNA. For this entry, the V and J calls and clone size follow TCRdb and not the study's own pipeline. The sample profile shows some 670,000 distinct CDR3 sequences; roughly 12% of them were found once. More than 12% of the sample rests with the top ten.

A distance of 17 bases separates the germline ends of V and J, which lose 7 bases and 6 bases respectively. The germline V gene sets CDR1 to SQVTM and CDR2 to ANQGSEA. There are 13 amino acids in the CDR3, from cysteine to phenylalanine inclusive. The retained sequence is limited to the CDR3, 39 bases, with the frame set at the first base. The chain links TRBV29-1 with TRBJ2-3; no D gene can be assigned with confidence. This clonotype was sampled from a man under 40 who received the YFV17D yellow fever vaccine. The sequencing here drew on PBMCs, taken on the day of the yellow fever booster vaccination. The CDR3 is CSALVINGDTQYF. The base sequence is TGCAGCGCCCTAGTAATAAACGGGGATACGCAGTATTTT.